Below are 18 T cell receptor beta chains sequenced from a single sample in a study of T cell responses to AZD1222 COVID-19 vaccine. Repertoires were generated with immunoSEQ multiplex PCR, while TCRdb's copy carries only in-frame clones and drops some. The sample yields about 140,000 clones, about 90% seen once. The material sequenced was peripheral blood, taken 28 days after the second dose of the MenACWY control vaccine. The receptors here all came from an adult who received the MenACWY meningococcal vaccine as a control.

This chain uses TRBV7-2 with TRBJ2-3; D is uncertain. V lost 1 base to trimming and J lost 4 bases, with 9 bases between them. Per germline, CDR1 SGHTA and CDR2 FQGNSA. The CDR3 is 14 amino acids. CDR3 DNA sequence: TGTGCCAGCAGCTTAGAGGGTTGGGCAGATACGCAGTATTTT. It codes for CASSLEGWADTQYF.

This chain uses TRBV19 with TRBJ1-5; the D is unclear. The CDR3 contains 16 residues. CDR1 is LNHDA and CDR2 is SQIVND in the germline V gene (reference sequence). Trimming shortened V by 5 bases and J by 0 bases, and 14 bases separated the two germline ends. DNA of the CDR3: TGTGCCAGTAGTCGACGCGGGCAGGATAGCAATCAGCCCCAGCATTTT. As protein: CASSRRGQDSNQPQHF.

The rearrangement joins TRBV7-8 to TRBJ1-5; TRBD1 might be the D (5 bases). Germline CDR1 SGHVS, CDR2 FQNEAQ. Trimming stripped 0 bases from V and 7 bases from J, with 13 bases between. This CDR3 has 15 amino acids. The DNA of the CDR3 is TGTGCCAGCAGCTTAGCGGGGCGGGGGGACCAGCCCCAGCATTTT. Protein product: CASSLAGRGDQPQHF.

The rearrangement joins TRBV5-1 to TRBJ1-3; D gene uncertain. The CDR3 covers 15 residues. Germline loops: CDR1 SGHRS, CDR2 YFSETQ. The V gene lost 0 bases and the J gene lost 0 bases, with 7 bases spanning the gap. The CDR3 DNA reads TGCGCCAGCAGCTTGGGGACGGTCTCTGGAAACACCATATATTTT. It translates to CASSLGTVSGNTIYF.

This chain links TRBV2 with TRBJ1-2, with a weak D call TRBD1 (5 bases). Germline CDR1 and CDR2: SNHLY and FYNNEI. V was trimmed by 8 bases and J by 5 bases, leaving 15 bases between them. The CDR3 length is 13 residues. The CDR3 reads CASRSTAEYGYTF. The CDR3 DNA reads as TGTGCCAGCCGGTCGACAGCGGAGTATGGCTACACCTTC.

Concerning this clone: Other DNA sequences from this sample encode an identical CDR3 as well. V usage is TRBV5-1 and J usage is TRBJ1-1, with 8 bases aligning to TRBD1. The CDR3 totals 13 residues. In germline, CDR1 is SGHRS, CDR2 YFSETQ. With V trimmed by 2 bases and J by 5 bases, 2 bases remained unmatched. The CDR3 is CASSLQGGTEAFF. CDR3 bases: TGCGCCAGCAGCTTACAGGGGGGGACTGAAGCTTTCTTT.

The chain carries TRBV5-1 and TRBJ1-4; no definite D call. Germline CDR1 SGHRS, CDR2 YFSETQ. This CDR3 has 15 amino acids. The V and J ends lost 1 base and 5 bases respectively, with 12 bases between them. The DNA for the CDR3 is TGCGCCAGCAGCTTGAGTGGTGCAGAAAATGAAAAACTGTTTTTT. Its protein product is CASSLSGAENEKLFF.

The rearrangement joins TRBV10-2 to TRBJ1-4, with D maybe TRBD1 (6 bases). The CDR3 loop spans 13 amino acids. Germline CDR1 reads WSHSY; CDR2 reads SAAADI. Trimming took off 6 bases at V and 6 bases at J, with 11 bases between the two ends. CDR3 protein: CASRPHRDEKLFF. Here the CDR3 DNA reads TGCGCCAGCAGGCCCCACAGGGATGAAAAACTGTTTTTT.

The chain has TRBV18 and TRBJ1-2, with TRBD1 matching over 10 bases. Germline V CDR1 and CDR2: KGHSH, LQKENI. With 3 bases clipped from V and 2 bases from J, the junction kept 3 bases outside the gene matches. The CDR3 has 15 residues. As DNA, the CDR3 is TGTGCCAGCTCACCGCCGGGACAGGGGAACTATGGCTACACCTTC. Its translation: CASSPPGQGNYGYTF.

The V gene is TRBV6-5, the J gene TRBJ2-7; perhaps TRBD1 as D (6 bases). Between the trimmed V and J ends, which lost 0 bases and 3 bases, there was a span of 12 bases. Germline CDR1 reads MNHEY; CDR2 reads SVGAGI. This CDR3 contains 15 residues. The CDR3, as DNA: TGTGCCAGCAGTTACTCGAGCCAGGGACACTACGAGCAGTACTTC. It specifies CASSYSSQGHYEQYF.

In this sample, this clone turned up once. V usage is TRBV24-1 and J usage is TRBJ2-7; 7 nucleotides agree with TRBD1. The CDR3 is 13 amino acids. The V segment lost 4 bases and the J segment 3 bases; nucleotides outside the gene matches: 2. The germline V gene encodes CDR1 KGHDR and CDR2 SFDVKD. CDR3 protein: CATSDRDSYEQYF. The CDR3 DNA reads TGTGCCACCAGTGACAGGGACAGCTACGAGCAGTACTTC.

The genes are TRBV27 and TRBJ1-5; D is possibly TRBD1 (5 bases). Germline-derived CDR1 and CDR2 are MNHEY and SMNVEV (reference sequence). Between the trimmed V and J ends, which lost 2 bases and 3 bases, there was a span of 8 bases. The CDR3 loop spans 14 amino acids. The CDR3 DNA reads as TGTGCCAGCAGTTTAGAGGGGCCCAATCAGCCCCAGCATTTT. Translating gives CASSLEGPNQPQHF.

CDR3 amino acids: CASSQEAGNTYEQYF. The CDR3 bases are TGCGCCAGCAGCCAAGAGGCAGGGAACACCTACGAGCAGTACTTC. This chain links TRBV4-3 with TRBJ2-7; a possible D gene is TRBD1 (5 bases). The CDR3 sequence is 15 residues long. V dropped 0 bases and J dropped 2 bases, with 11 bases sitting between them. Germline V gene data show CDR1 as LGHNA and CDR2 as YSLEER.

The rearrangement joins TRBV28 to TRBJ2-1; 9 bases are a match to TRBD2. This CDR3 has 15 residues. Per germline, CDR1 MDHEN and CDR2 SYDVKM. J was trimmed by 7 bases and V by 6 bases; bases with no gene match: 10. The CDR3: CASSDSGRFGNEQFF. The CDR3 DNA is TGTGCCAGCAGCGATAGCGGGAGATTTGGAAATGAGCAGTTCTTC.

This chain uses TRBV6-5 with TRBJ2-7; D perhaps matches TRBD2 (5 bases). The germline V gene has CDR1 MNHEY and CDR2 SVGAGI. Trimming left V 3 bases short and J 7 bases short, with 13 bases between. The CDR3 spans 13 residues. The CDR3 here is CASSYAGSWEQYF. The CDR3 DNA reads TGTGCCAGCAGTTATGCGGGTTCGTGGGAGCAGTACTTC.

CDR3 protein: CASSTREGYGYTF. The CDR3 DNA is TGTGCCAGCAGTACCAGGGAGGGCTATGGCTACACCTTC. This chain connects TRBV6-6 to TRBJ1-2, with D possibly matching TRBD1 (5 bases). Trimming left V 5 bases short and J 4 bases short, with 11 bases between. Germline lookup yields CDR1 MNHNY and CDR2 SVGAGI (reference sequence). This CDR3 has 13 residues.

This chain uses TRBV6-1 with TRBJ1-4; no reliable D call. V dropped 0 bases and J dropped 3 bases, with 11 bases sitting between them. Germline assignment: CDR1 MNHNS and CDR2 SASEGT. The CDR3 has 16 residues. The CDR3 spells CASSEAGFSANEKLFF. The CDR3 DNA reads TGTGCCAGCAGTGAAGCGGGGTTTTCAGCTAATGAAAAACTGTTTTTT.

This clone appeared a few times. This chain uses TRBV28 with TRBJ1-5; 11 nucleotides match TRBD1. This CDR3 contains 15 residues. The trim removed 4 bases at V and 5 bases at J, leaving 4 bases unmatched. Germline CDR1 reads MDHEN; CDR2 reads SYDVKM. The CDR3 loop reads CASSSGQGVDQPQHF. The CDR3 region has the DNA TGTGCCAGCAGTTCGGGACAGGGGGTTGATCAGCCCCAGCATTTT.